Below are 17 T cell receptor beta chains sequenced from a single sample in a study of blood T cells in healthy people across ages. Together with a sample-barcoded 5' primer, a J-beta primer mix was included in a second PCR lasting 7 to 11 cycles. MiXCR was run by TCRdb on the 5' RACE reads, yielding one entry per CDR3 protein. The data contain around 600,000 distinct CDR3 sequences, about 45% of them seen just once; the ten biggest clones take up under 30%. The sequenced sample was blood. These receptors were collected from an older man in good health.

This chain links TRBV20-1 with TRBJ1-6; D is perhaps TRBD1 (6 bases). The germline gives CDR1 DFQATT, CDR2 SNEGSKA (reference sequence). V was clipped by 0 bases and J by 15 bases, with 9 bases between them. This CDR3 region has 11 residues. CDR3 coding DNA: TGCAGTGCTAGAGAGACAGGTGTCCTCCACTTT. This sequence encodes CSARETGVLHF.

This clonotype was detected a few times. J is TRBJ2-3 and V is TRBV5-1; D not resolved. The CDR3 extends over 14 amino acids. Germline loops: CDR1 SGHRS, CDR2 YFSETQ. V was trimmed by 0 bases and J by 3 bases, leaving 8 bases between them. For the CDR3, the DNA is TGCGCCAGCAGCTTGGCCCTGGGGACAGATACGCAGTATTTT. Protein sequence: CASSLALGTDTQYF.

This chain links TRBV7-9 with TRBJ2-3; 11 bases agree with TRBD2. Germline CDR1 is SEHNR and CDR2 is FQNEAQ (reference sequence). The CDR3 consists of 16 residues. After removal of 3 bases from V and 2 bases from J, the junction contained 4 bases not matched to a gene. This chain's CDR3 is CASSFSGRVYTDTQYF. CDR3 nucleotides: TGTGCCAGCAGCTTTAGCGGGAGGGTTTACACAGATACGCAGTATTTT.

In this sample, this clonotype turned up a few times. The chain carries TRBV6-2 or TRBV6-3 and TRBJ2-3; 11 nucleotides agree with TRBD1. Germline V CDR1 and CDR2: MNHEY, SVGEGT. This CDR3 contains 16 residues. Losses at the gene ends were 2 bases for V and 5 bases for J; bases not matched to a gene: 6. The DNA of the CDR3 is TGTGCCAGCAGTTACGGAAGGACAGGGGGCCTAGATACGCAGTATTTT. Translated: CASSYGRTGGLDTQYF.

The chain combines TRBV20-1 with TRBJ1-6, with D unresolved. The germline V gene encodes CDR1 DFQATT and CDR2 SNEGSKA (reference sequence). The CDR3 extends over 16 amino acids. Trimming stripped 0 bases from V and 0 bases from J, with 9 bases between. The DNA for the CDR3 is TGCAGTGCTAGAGAGGTCGGAAGCTCCTATAATTCACCCCTCCACTTT. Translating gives CSAREVGSSYNSPLHF.

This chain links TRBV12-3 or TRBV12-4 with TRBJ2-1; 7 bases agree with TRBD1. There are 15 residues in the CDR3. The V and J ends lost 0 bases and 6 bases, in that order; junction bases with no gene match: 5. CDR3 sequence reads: CASSLAGTVSNEQFF. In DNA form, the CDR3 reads TGTGCCAGCAGTTTAGCCGGGACAGTGAGCAATGAGCAGTTCTTC.

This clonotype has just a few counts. CDR3 in DNA: TGTGCCAGCAGCCTGGACAGCAATGAGCAGTTCTTC. As protein: CASSLDSNEQFF. The chain uses TRBV27 and TRBJ2-1; D might be TRBD1 (6 bases). CDR3 length: 12 amino acids. The V gene lost 6 bases and the J gene lost 6 bases, with 9 bases spanning the gap. Germline CDR1 reads MNHEY; CDR2 reads SMNVEV (reference sequence).

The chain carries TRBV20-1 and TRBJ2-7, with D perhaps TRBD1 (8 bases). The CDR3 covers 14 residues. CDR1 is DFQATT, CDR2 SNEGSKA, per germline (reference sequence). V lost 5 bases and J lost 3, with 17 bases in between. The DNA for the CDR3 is TGCAGTGCTCTTACAGGGGGGGTTGGCTACGAGCAGTACTTC. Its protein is CSALTGGVGYEQYF.

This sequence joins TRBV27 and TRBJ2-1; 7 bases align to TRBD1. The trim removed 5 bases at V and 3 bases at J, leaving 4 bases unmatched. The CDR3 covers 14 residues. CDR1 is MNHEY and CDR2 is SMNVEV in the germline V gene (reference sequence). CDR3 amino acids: CASSSRDSYNEQFF. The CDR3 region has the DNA TGTGCCAGCAGTAGCCGGGACAGCTACAATGAGCAGTTCTTC.

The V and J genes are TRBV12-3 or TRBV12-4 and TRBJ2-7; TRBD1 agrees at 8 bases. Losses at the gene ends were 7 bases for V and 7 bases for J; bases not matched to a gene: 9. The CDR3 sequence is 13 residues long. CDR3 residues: CASNKRTGTEQYF. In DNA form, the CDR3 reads TGTGCCAGCAACAAGCGGACAGGGACAGAGCAGTACTTC.

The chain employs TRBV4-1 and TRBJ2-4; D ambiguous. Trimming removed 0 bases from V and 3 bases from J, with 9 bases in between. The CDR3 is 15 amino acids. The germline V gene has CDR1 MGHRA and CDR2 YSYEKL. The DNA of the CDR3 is TGCGCCAGCAGCCAAGAGTGGGTATTCAAAAACATTCAGTACTTC. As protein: CASSQEWVFKNIQYF.

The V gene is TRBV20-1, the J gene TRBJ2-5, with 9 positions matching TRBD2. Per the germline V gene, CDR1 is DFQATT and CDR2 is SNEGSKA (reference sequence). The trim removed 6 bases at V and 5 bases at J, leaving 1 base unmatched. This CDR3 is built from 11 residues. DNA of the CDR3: TGCAGTGCGCTAGCGGGGGAGACCCAGTACTTC. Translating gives CSALAGETQYF.

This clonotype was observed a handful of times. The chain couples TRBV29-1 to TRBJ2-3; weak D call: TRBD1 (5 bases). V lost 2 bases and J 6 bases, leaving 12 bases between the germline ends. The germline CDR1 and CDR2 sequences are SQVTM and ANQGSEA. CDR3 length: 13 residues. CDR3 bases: TGCAGCGTTGAATGGGGCTCACGGGATACGCAGTATTTT. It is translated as CSVEWGSRDTQYF.

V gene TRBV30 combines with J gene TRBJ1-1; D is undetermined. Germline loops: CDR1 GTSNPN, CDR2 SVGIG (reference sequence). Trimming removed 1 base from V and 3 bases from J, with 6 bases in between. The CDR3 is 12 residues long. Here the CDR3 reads CAWSDRYTEAFF. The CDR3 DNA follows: TGTGCCTGGAGTGACCGGTACACTGAAGCTTTCTTT.

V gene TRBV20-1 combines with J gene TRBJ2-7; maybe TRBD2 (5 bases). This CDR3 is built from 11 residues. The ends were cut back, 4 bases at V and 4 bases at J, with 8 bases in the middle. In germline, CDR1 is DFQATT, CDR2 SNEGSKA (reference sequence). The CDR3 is CSAKTTYEQYF. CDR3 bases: TGCAGTGCTAAGACTACTTACGAGCAGTACTTC.

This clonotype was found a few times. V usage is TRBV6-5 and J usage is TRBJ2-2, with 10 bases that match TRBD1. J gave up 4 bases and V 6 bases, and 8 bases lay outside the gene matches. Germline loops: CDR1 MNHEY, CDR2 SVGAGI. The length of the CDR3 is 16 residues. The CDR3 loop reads CASSPLWTGGTGELFF. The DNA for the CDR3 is TGTGCCAGCAGCCCCCTCTGGACAGGGGGCACCGGGGAGCTGTTTTTT.

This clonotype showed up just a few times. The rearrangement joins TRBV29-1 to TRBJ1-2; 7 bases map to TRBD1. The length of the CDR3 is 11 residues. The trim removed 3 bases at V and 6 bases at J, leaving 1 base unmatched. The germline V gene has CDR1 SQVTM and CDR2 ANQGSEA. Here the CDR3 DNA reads TGCAGCGTTGAGACAGGGCATGGCTACACCTTC. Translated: CSVETGHGYTF.